These 4 T cell receptor beta chains originate from one sample sequenced in a study of response to subunit inactivated influenza vaccine. TCRdb re-called the RT-PCR reads through MiXCR, storing one row per CDR3 protein. The sample contains roughly 500,000 distinct CDR3 sequences, under 25% of which appear only once. These data were likewise used in another study, on T cells expressing NK-cell markers. As reported in that work: In generating TCR beta cDNA, 5'RACE template switching with UMIs was used.

Sample: CD4+ T cells sorted from PBMCs, taken approximately 12 days after vaccination. These receptors were taken from a man aged 50-59 years who received an inactivated influenza vaccine.

This chain links TRBV11-2 with TRBJ2-7, with D maybe TRBD2 (6 bases). V was clipped by 5 bases and J by 2 bases, with 13 bases between them. The CDR3 contains 14 residues. Germline V lookup: CDR1 SGHAT, CDR2 FQNNGV. The CDR3 loop is CASSHPGGTYEQYF. For the CDR3, the DNA is TGTGCCAGCAGCCATCCCGGGGGAACCTACGAGCAGTACTTC. Based on the CDR3 plus reference TRBV11-2 and TRBJ2-7, the full variable domain is EAGVAQSPRYKIIEKRQSVAFWCNPISGHATLYWYQQILGQGPKLLIQFQNNGVVDDSQLPKDRFSAERLKGVDSTLKIQPAKLEDSAVYLCASSHPGGTYEQYFGPGTRLTVT.

CDR3 in amino acids: CASSSSGPERRQPQHF. DNA for the CDR3: TGTGCCAGTAGTAGTTCGGGTCCAGAAAGGCGTCAGCCCCAGCATTTT. The rearrangement links TRBV19 to TRBJ1-5; D gene ambiguous. The CDR3 runs to 16 residues. Germline V gives CDR1 LNHDA, CDR2 SQIVND (reference sequence). V shed 4 bases and J shed 6 bases, with 19 bases lying between them.

This clonotype has a handful of counts. The gene calls are TRBV20-1 and TRBJ1-5; 7 nucleotides line up with TRBD1. Germline-derived CDR1 and CDR2 are DFQATT and SNEGSKA (reference sequence). The CDR3 runs 14 residues. The V gene end was trimmed by 3 bases and the J gene end by 2 bases; junction bases not matched to a gene: 4. The CDR3 here is CSARRQGGNQPQHF. The CDR3, as DNA: TGCAGTGCTAGGAGACAGGGAGGCAATCAGCCCCAGCATTTT.

This clonotype was counted between two and nine times. The rearrangement links TRBV28 to TRBJ1-1; no firm D call. The V gene's germline CDR1 is MDHEN and CDR2 SYDVKM. This CDR3 contains 11 residues. V gave up 5 bases and J gave up 10 bases, with 11 bases separating them. CDR3 region: CASSGPGRAFF. The CDR3 region has the DNA TGTGCCAGCAGTGGGCCCGGCAGAGCTTTCTTT. Together with reference TRBV28 and TRBJ1-1, the CDR3 gives the full variable domain: DVKVTQSSRYLVKRTGEKVFLECVQDMDHENMFWYRQDPGLGLRLIYFSYDVKMKEKGDIPEGYSVSREKKERFSLILESASTNQTSMYLCASSGPGRAFFGQGTRLTVV.